Sequencing of this T cell receptor beta chain was carried out in a study of technical replicates of blood from a few donors. Sequencing was performed with immunoSEQ multiplex PCR; in TCRdb, only in-frame clones are kept and a portion is missing. The sample lists 85,000 to 100,000 clones; 94% were seen once. The V gene lost 1 base and the J gene lost 4 bases, with 7 bases spanning the gap. The germline gives CDR1 SEHNR, CDR2 FQNEAQ (reference sequence). The CDR3 totals 13 residues. The chain joins TRBV7-9 to TRBJ2-5, with D tentatively TRBD2 (6 bases). Material for sequencing was T cells isolated from PBMCs. The sequence was collected from a human donor in good health. CDR3 sequence: CASSLDGRETQYF. CDR3 in DNA: TGTGCCAGCAGCTTAGACGGGAGAGAGACCCAGTACTTC.